What follows is one T cell receptor beta chain and its context. In the study's own analysis: Scientists estimated how many nucleated cells there were by amplifying reference gene primers. Generated by immunoSEQ multiplex PCR, the TCRdb table keeps only in-frame clones and is missing some. From that table come the V and J calls and clone size; the DNA was used to work out D and trimming. The data hold around 460,000 clones, with around nine tenths observed a single time. The data belong to a study of blood T cell repertoires in COVID-19. Study-wide background: T cells, B-cell-depleted T cells, or PBMCs provided the cDNA or gDNA that served as material.

The CDR3 has 15 amino acids. Germline CDR1 is SGHDT and CDR2 is YYEEEE. V lost 4 bases, J lost 3 bases, and 6 bases stayed unmatched. Followed over time, Seattle patients had been enrolled while infection was active. The origin of this receptor is a man aged 18-30 years with COVID-19, enrolled during active disease. The chain couples TRBV5-6 to TRBJ2-7, with 11 positions matching TRBD2. The specimen sequenced was peripheral blood. DNA for the CDR3: TGTGCCAGCAGCCGTGAGGGACTAGCGGTCTACGAGCAGTACTTC. It codes for CASSREGLAVYEQYF. Variable domain in full (rest from reference TRBV5-6 and TRBJ2-7): DAGVTQSPTHLIKTRGQQVTLRCSPKSGHDTVSWYQQALGQGPQFIFQYYEEEERQRGNFPDRFSGHQFPNYSSELNVNALLLGDSALYLCASSREGLAVYEQYFGPGTRLTVT.